These T cell receptor beta chains were read from a single sample in a study of breast tumors, draining lymph nodes, adjacent tissues. From the multiplex PCR reads, TCRdb called clonotypes with MiXCR, one entry per CDR3 protein. This sample has approximately 90,000 distinct CDR3 sequences, with about 27% found just once. Sequenced: axillary lymph node tissue. The source is a female donor with breast cancer. Some clones in this sample may be carry-over from other donors' samples. The conserved cysteine and the conserved F or W are not part of the CDR3 here. Size is stated for part of the rows, as once, few or many counts, or as a class when the clone is expanded.

ASRVTGGIQETQY many TRBV7-9
ASSVGGLVSGANVLT many TRBV10-2
AGSLEGGSLPIYGYA - TRBV4-2
ASSHRTEGRTYT many TRBV6-2/TRBV6-3
ASRGPQGEKLF - TRBV25-1
ASSQALAGADTQY many TRBV3-1
ASTRKNGPYGYT many TRBV19
SARARSDNEQF many TRBV20-1
ASSVAQGGSGANVLT many TRBV9
ASSRDQRTDTQY many TRBV27
ATSRETGLEQY - TRBV15
ASRRTSGIGNEQF many TRBV19
ASSEDRDSRSYNSPLH - TRBV2
ASSQDRDLSYNEQF many TRBV4-2
ASSFGRAGNTEAF few TRBV7-6
ASSLLGLRPGELF many TRBV7-9
ASSPLAGTGELF many TRBV19
ASSSRDSLSYEQY - TRBV7-2
ASMETGLGEKLF many TRBV6-1
ASSLDPGTYEKLF many TRBV5-1
ATRRDQRVHNEQF many TRBV15
ASSPGYKQY - TRBV28
ATSIPGQGSEKLF many TRBV15